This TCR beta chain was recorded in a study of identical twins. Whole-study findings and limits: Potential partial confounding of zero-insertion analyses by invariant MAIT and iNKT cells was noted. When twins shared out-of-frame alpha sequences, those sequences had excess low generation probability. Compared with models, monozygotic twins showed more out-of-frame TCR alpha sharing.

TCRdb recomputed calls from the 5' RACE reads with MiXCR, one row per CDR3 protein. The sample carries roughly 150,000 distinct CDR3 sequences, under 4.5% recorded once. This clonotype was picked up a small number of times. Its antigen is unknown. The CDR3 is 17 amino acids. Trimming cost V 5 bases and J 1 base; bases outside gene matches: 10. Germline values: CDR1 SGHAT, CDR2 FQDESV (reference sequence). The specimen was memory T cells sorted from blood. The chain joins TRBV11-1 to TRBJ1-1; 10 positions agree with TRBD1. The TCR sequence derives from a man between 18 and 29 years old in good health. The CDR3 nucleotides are TGTGCCAGCAGCCAAACCGGGACAGGGGCCTCGAACACTGAAGCTTTCTTT. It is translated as CASSQTGTGASNTEAFF.